The entry below gives a single T cell receptor beta chain sequence along with its context. The CDR3 is 16 amino acids. Trimming shortened V by 7 bases and J by 7 bases, and 25 bases separated the two germline ends. The germline gives CDR1 KGHSH, CDR2 LQKENI. This sample stems from a study of T cell responses to AZD1222 COVID-19 vaccine. Produced via immunoSEQ multiplex PCR; TCRdb's table is partial and in-frame only. The profile shows tens of thousands of clones, approximately 80% of them singletons. Sequencing used peripheral blood, obtained on day 0 of AZD1222 vaccination. The sequence came from an adult in good health. The genes are TRBV18 and TRBJ1-2, with D perhaps TRBD1 (5 bases). The CDR3 here is CASLLTRGLRDGGYTF. CDR3 nucleotides: TGTGCCAGCTTGCTCACGAGAGGCCTTCGGGACGGTGGCTACACCTTC.